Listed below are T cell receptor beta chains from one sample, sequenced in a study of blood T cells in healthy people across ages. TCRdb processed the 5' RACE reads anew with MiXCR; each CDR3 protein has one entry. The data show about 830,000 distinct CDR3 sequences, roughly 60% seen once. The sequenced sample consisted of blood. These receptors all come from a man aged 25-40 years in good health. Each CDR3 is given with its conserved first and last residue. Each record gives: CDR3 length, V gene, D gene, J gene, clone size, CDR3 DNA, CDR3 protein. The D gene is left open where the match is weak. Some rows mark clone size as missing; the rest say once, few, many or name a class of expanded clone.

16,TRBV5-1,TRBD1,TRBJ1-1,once,TGCGCCAGCAGCCTGGACGGGACAGAATTGAACACTGAAGCTTTCTTT,CASSLDGTELNTEAFF
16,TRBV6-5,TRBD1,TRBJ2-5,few,TGTGCCAGCAGTTACTCGGGACAGGCGTTCCAAGAGACCCAGTACTTC,CASSYSGQAFQETQYF
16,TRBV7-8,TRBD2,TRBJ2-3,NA,TGTGCCAGCAGCTTAGCGGGGACTAGCTACACAGATACGCAGTATTTT,CASSLAGTSYTDTQYF
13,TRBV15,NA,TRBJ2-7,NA,TGTGCCACCAGCAGAGCCCCGGAGGGAGGAGAGTACTTC,CATSRAPEGGEYF
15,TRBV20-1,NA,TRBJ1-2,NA,TGCAGTGCCGTAGGGTCTTTAGGGGGGGACTATGGCTACACCTTC,CSAVGSLGGDYGYTF
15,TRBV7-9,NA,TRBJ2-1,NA,TGTGCCAGCAGCCCAGCGGGTGGGATATCGGATGAGCAGTTCTTC,CASSPAGGISDEQFF
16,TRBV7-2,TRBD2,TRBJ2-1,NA,TGTGCCAGCAGCTTAGCACTAGCGATAACCGACAATGAGCAGTTCTTC,CASSLALAITDNEQFF
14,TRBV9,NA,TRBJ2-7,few,TGTGCCAGCAGCGTAGGCGTGGGCTCCTACGAGCAGTACTTC,CASSVGVGSYEQYF
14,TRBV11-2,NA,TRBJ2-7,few,TGTGCCAGCAGCTTAACCGGGGTCAGCTACGAGCAGTACTTC,CASSLTGVSYEQYF
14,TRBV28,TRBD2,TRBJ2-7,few,TGTGCCACACAACTTGGCGGGAGCGACCACGAGCAGTACTTC,CATQLGGSDHEQYF
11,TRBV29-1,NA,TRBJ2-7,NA,TGCAGCGTTCCTGGCGGGGACGAGCAGTACTTC,CSVPGGDEQYF
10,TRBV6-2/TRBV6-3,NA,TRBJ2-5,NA,TGTGCCAGCAACCTTACACCCCAGTACTTC,CASNLTPQYF
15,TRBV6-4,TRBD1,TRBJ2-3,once,TGTGCCAGCAGCCACGACAGGGGAAGCACAGATACGCAGTATTTT,CASSHDRGSTDTQYF
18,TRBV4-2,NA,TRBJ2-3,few,TGTGCCAGCAGCCAAGACCAAGAGTTCTATGTCTCCACAGATACGCAGTATTTT,CASSQDQEFYVSTDTQYF
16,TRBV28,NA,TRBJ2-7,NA,TGTGCCAGCAGCTCCCTCGGGGCCGGGGGCAATTACGAGCAGTACTTC,CASSSLGAGGNYEQYF
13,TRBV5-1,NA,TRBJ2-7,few,TGCGCCAGCAGCTCGGACAGACAGTACGAGCAGTACTTC,CASSSDRQYEQYF
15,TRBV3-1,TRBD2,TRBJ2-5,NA,TGTGCCAGCAGTCCCTGGGGTAGCGGGGAAGAGACCCAGTACTTC,CASSPWGSGEETQYF
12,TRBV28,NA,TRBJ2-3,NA,TGTGCCAGCGGTTTGATCACAGATACGCAGTATTTT,CASGLITDTQYF
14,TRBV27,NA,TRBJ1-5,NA,TGTGCCAGCAGTTCACGCGGGGACCATCTGCCCCAGCATTTT,CASSSRGDHLPQHF
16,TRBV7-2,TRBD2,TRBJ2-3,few,TGTGCCAGCAGCTTAGAGGCTAGCGGCTTCACAGATACGCAGTATTTT,CASSLEASGFTDTQYF
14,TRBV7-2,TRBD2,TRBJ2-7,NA,TGTGCCAGCAGCCCAGGACTAGTAGAATACGAGCAGTACTTC,CASSPGLVEYEQYF
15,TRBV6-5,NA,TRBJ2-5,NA,TGTGCCAGCAGTTACGATGGGGGCGCCGGGACAAGTCAGTACTTC,CASSYDGGAGTSQYF
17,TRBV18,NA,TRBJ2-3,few,TGTGCCAGCTCACCACAAGCAAACAGCCGTAGCACAGATACGCAGTATTTT,CASSPQANSRSTDTQYF
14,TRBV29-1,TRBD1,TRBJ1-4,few,TGCAGCGTTGAAGTACAGGGGACTCATGAAAAACTGTTTTTT,CSVEVQGTHEKLFF
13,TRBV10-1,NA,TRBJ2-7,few,TGCGCCAGCAGTGAGTCGCAGGCCTACGAGCAGTACTTC,CASSESQAYEQYF
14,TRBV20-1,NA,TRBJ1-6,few,TGCAGTGCTGGAGCCCGGGACACTTATTCACCCCTCCACTTT,CSAGARDTYSPLHF
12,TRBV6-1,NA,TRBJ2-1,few,TGTGCCAGCAGTGAACTCAACAATGAGCAGTTCTTC,CASSELNNEQFF
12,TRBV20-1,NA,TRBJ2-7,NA,TGCAGCGCACGAACAGGTACCTACGAGCAGTACTTC,CSARTGTYEQYF
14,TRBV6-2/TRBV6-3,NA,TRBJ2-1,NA,TGTGCCAGCAGTTATGATGAGGGAGAATGTGAGCAGTTCTTC,CASSYDEGECEQFF
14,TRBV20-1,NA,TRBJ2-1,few,TGCAGTGCTAGAGATAATCTGGGAGGCAATGAGCAGTTCTTC,CSARDNLGGNEQFF
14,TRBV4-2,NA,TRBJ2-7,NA,TGTGCCAGCAGCCAAGCCGGACAGTCCTACGAGCAGTACTTC,CASSQAGQSYEQYF
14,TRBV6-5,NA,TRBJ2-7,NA,TGTGCCAGCGCCCGTCTAGCGTCTGACTACGAGCAGTACTTC,CASARLASDYEQYF
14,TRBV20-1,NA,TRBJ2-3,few,TGCAGTGCCGTCAGGCCTTCAGGCACAGATACGCAGTATTTT,CSAVRPSGTDTQYF
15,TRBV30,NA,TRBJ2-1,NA,TGTGCCTGGAGTGCTGAGGCCTGGGGGGTGAATGAGCAGTTCTTC,CAWSAEAWGVNEQFF
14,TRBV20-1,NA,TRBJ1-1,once,TGCAGTGCTAGGGAAACAGGTCCCAACACTGAAGCTTTCTTT,CSARETGPNTEAFF
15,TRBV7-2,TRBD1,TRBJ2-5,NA,TGTGCCAGCAGCTTAGTCACAGGGGCGGAAGAGACCCAGTACTTC,CASSLVTGAEETQYF
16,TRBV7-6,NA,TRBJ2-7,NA,TGTGCCAGCAGCCTAGGGGAGTCGGATGTATCCTACGAGCAGTACTTC,CASSLGESDVSYEQYF
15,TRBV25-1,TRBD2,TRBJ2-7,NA,TGTGCCAGCAGGATGACTAGCGGGAGACTGAACGAGCAGTACTTC,CASRMTSGRLNEQYF
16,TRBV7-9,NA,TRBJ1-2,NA,TGTGCCAGCAGCTTACCGACAGCTCCGACTAACTATGGCTACACCTTC,CASSLPTAPTNYGYTF
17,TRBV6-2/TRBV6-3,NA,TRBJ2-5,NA,TGTGCCAGCAGTTACCTTGGACGGGAGCCCATCCAAGAGACCCAGTACTTC,CASSYLGREPIQETQYF
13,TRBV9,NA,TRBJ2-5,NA,TGTGCCAGCAGCGTAGGAGGGGCGGAGACCCAGTACTTC,CASSVGGAETQYF